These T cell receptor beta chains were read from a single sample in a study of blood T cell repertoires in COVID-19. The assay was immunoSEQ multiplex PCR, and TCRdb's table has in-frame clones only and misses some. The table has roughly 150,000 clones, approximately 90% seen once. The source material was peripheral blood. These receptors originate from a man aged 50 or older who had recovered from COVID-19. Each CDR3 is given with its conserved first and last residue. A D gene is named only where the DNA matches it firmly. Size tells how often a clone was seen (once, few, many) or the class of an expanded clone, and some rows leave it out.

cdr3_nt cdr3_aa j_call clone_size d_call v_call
TGCGCCAGCAGCCAAGCGTTTGACACTGAAGCTTTCTTT CASSQAFDTEAFF TRBJ1-1 once . TRBV4-3
TGTGCCAGCATCACGGACATCTATCAGCCCCAGCATTTT CASITDIYQPQHF TRBJ1-5 . . TRBV6-5
TGTGCCAGCAGCTTAGGGGTAGCGGGGATCACAGATACGCAGTATTTT CASSLGVAGITDTQYF TRBJ2-3 . TRBD2 TRBV7-2
TGTGCCAGCAGTGTGACTACCACTAGCACAGATACGCAGTATTTT CASSVTTTSTDTQYF TRBJ2-3 . . TRBV2
TGTGCCAGCAGCTCGGGCCGACAGAGGCACCAAGAGACCCAGTACTTC CASSSGRQRHQETQYF TRBJ2-5 . . TRBV11-3
TGTGCCAGTAGCTCGACAGGGGCCAAAAACATTCAGTACTTC CASSSTGAKNIQYF TRBJ2-4 . TRBD1 TRBV19
TGCAGCGCCTTCCGACTTAGCGGGGGGGACAATGAGCAGTTCTTC CSAFRLSGGDNEQFF TRBJ2-1 . TRBD2 TRBV29-1
TGTGCCAGCATTCTCAGCCTAGCGGGAAGGCACGAGCAGTACTTC CASILSLAGRHEQYF TRBJ2-7 . TRBD2 TRBV28
TGTGCCATCAGTGATCAGACAGGCTCTTATGGCTACACCTTC CAISDQTGSYGYTF TRBJ1-2 once . TRBV10-3
TGCGCCAGCAGTCAGACAGGGTCGAACGAGCAGTACTTC CASSQTGSNEQYF TRBJ2-7 . TRBD1 TRBV4-3
TGTGCCAGCAGCTCCTGGGCAGCTGGAAACACCATATATTTT CASSSWAAGNTIYF TRBJ1-3 . . TRBV7-2
TGTGCCAGCAGCTTAGCGGGGCCTAGCGGAGGGGAGACCCAGTACTTC CASSLAGPSGGETQYF TRBJ2-5 . TRBD2 TRBV7-2
TGTGCCAGCAGTCGACTAGCGGGGGGTTCCGGGGAGCTGTTTTTT CASSRLAGGSGELFF TRBJ2-2 . TRBD2 TRBV6-2/TRBV6-3
TGCAGTGCTCCCTCAACTAGCGTGCAGTTCTTC CSAPSTSVQFF TRBJ2-1 . TRBD2 TRBV20-1
TGTGCCAGCAGCGGGACAGGGGTCAGGGACTATGGCTACACCTTC CASSGTGVRDYGYTF TRBJ1-2 . TRBD1 TRBV27
TGCGCCAGCAGCCAAACGCCCTTTGGAGGCAGTAGGAAGTATTTT CASSQTPFGGSRKYF TRBJ2-3 few . TRBV4-1
TGTGCCAGCAGTTTAGAGACAAGCACTGAAGCTTTCTTT CASSLETSTEAFF TRBJ1-1 once . TRBV28
TGTGCCTCGGACGGCGGGGTCTATGGCTACACCTTC CASDGGVYGYTF TRBJ1-2 . . TRBV30
TGTGCCACCAGTGATGCGGGACTAGCGGGAGTGGCAGATACGCAGTATTTT CATSDAGLAGVADTQYF TRBJ2-3 . TRBD2 TRBV24-1
TGTGCCAGCAGCTTAGCGGACCGGACAGGGGAGACCCAGTACTTC CASSLADRTGETQYF TRBJ2-5 . TRBD1 TRBV7-8
TGTGCCAGCAGCTTTAGACTATCGCGGCCCTTTTGTACTGAAGCTTTCTTT CASSFRLSRPFCTEAFF TRBJ1-1 . . TRBV11-3
TGTGCCATCAGTGAGTCCCCGTTAGGGAGTGACTACGAGCAGTACTTC CAISESPLGSDYEQYF TRBJ2-7 . . TRBV10-3
TGTGCAAGTCGCCGCCTAGGACTAGCTCGAACCACAGATACGCAGTATTTT CASRRLGLARTTDTQYF TRBJ2-3 . . TRBV12-2
TGTGCCAGCAGTTTTCAGACTAGCGGGGGGGCCGGGATCTACGAGCAGTACTTC CASSFQTSGGAGIYEQYF TRBJ2-7 . TRBD2 TRBV28
TGTGCCAGCAGCGGACCTAGCGGGGGAGCTAACACCGGGGAGCTGTTTTTT CASSGPSGGANTGELFF TRBJ2-2 . TRBD2 TRBV9
TGTGCCAGCAGCCCGGGACTAGCGGGAGGAATTCAAGAGACCCAGCACTTC CASSPGLAGGIQETQHF TRBJ2-5 . TRBD2 TRBV5-4
TGTGCCAGCAGCTGGCAATCCGCCGGGACAGGGTTTGAGCAGTACTTC CASSWQSAGTGFEQYF TRBJ2-7 once TRBD1 TRBV11-2
TGTGCCAGCAGCCTTACCGGGACAGCAACCGGGGAGCTGTTTTTT CASSLTGTATGELFF TRBJ2-2 . TRBD1 TRBV7-3
TGCGCCAGCAGCTTACGGACAGGGAAGGGCTACGAGCAGTACTTC CASSLRTGKGYEQYF TRBJ2-7 . TRBD1 TRBV5-1
TGCGCCAGCAGCCAGTTACAGGCGTCCGGGGAGCTGTTTTTT CASSQLQASGELFF TRBJ2-2 . . TRBV4-3
TGTGCAGCAGCGGGGGCCGACACCGGGGAGCTGTTTTTT CAAAGADTGELFF TRBJ2-2 few TRBD2 TRBV6-5
TGTGCCAGCAGCTCACCTCGGCAGGGGGTTGAGCAGTTCTTC CASSSPRQGVEQFF TRBJ2-1 . TRBD1 TRBV7-9
TGTGCCAGCAGCTTAGGTCAGAACACTGAAGCTTTCTTT CASSLGQNTEAFF TRBJ1-1 . . TRBV7-2
TGCGCCAGCAGCCCTGGACAGCCTGGACAGCCCCAGCATTTT CASSPGQPGQPQHF TRBJ1-5 . . TRBV5-1
TGTGCCAGCTCACCACCGGGCCAGGGCTATGAAGCTTTCTTT CASSPPGQGYEAFF TRBJ1-1 . . TRBV18
TGTGCCAGCAGCTTATCGGGACAAACGGCGCAGTACTTC CASSLSGQTAQYF TRBJ2-7 . . TRBV7-3
TGTGCCAGCAGCTTAATGGGAGGTAGGAATGAGCAGTTCTTC CASSLMGGRNEQFF TRBJ2-1 . . TRBV7-3
TGTGCCAGCTCACCATCGGGGGGTAGCTGGGACAATGAGCAGTTCTTC CASSPSGGSWDNEQFF TRBJ2-1 . TRBD2 TRBV18
TGTGCCAGTAGTCTTACCGGACTAGCCGCCGGGTCCCAGTACTTC CASSLTGLAAGSQYF TRBJ2-5 . TRBD2 TRBV19
TGTGCCAGCAGGGGACAGGGGGAAACCAGCGGCTACACCTTC CASRGQGETSGYTF TRBJ1-2 . TRBD1 TRBV2
TGTGCCAGCAGTTTAGAGGAAGGGGGAAACTATGGCTACACCTTC CASSLEEGGNYGYTF TRBJ1-2 . . TRBV7-9
TGTGCCAGCAGCTTAGAACAGGCGGGGCACCAGCCCCAGCATTTT CASSLEQAGHQPQHF TRBJ1-5 . . TRBV7-9
TGTGCCTGGACGGAGGGGTCGTTATTTTATGGCTACACCTTC CAWTEGSLFYGYTF TRBJ1-2 . . TRBV30
TGTGCCAGTAGTATATCCCCCGGTCAGGGGGTATATGGCTACACCTTC CASSISPGQGVYGYTF TRBJ1-2 . TRBD1 TRBV19
TGTGCCAGCAGTTTCTCAGGGTTTTCGATGAACACTGAAGCTTTCTTT CASSFSGFSMNTEAFF TRBJ1-1 once . TRBV27
TGTGCCAGCAGCCCCAATTTAGGGGTGAAGGGCTATGGCTACACCTTC CASSPNLGVKGYGYTF TRBJ1-2 . . TRBV3-1/TRBV3-2